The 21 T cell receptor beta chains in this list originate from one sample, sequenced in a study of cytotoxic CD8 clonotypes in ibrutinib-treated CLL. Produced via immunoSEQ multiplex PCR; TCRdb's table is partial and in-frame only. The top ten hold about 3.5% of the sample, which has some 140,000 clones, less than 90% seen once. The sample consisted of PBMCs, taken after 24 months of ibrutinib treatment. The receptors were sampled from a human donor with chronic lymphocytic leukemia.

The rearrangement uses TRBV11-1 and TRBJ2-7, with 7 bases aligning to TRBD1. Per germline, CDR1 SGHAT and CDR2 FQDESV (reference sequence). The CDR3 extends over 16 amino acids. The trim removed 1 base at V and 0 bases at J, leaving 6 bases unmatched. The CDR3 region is CASSLGGGAFSYEQYF. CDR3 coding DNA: TGTGCCAGCAGCTTAGGAGGGGGCGCATTCTCCTACGAGCAGTACTTC.

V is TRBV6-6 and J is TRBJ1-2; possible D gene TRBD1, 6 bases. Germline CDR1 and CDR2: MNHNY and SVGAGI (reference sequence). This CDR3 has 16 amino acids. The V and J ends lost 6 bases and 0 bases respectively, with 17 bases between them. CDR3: CASRRAQGRANYGYTF. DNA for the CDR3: TGTGCCAGCAGACGCGCTCAGGGGAGAGCTAACTATGGCTACACCTTC.

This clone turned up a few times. The CDR3 here is CASSYSIRGAEAFF. The CDR3, as DNA: TGTGCCAGCAGTTACTCCATCAGGGGGGCGGAAGCTTTCTTT. The chain recombines TRBV6-6 with TRBJ1-1, with 7 bases fitting TRBD1. The germline gives CDR1 MNHNY, CDR2 SVGAGI (reference sequence). The CDR3 sequence is 14 residues long. Trimming removed 0 bases from V and 8 bases from J; junction bases left unmatched: 6.

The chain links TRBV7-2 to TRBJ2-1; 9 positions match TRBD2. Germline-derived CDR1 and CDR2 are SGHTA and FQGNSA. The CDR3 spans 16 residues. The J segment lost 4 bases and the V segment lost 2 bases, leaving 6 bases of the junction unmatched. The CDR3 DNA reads TGTGCCAGCAGCTTAAGTAGCGGGGGTCCTTACAATGAGCAGTTCTTC. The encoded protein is CASSLSSGGPYNEQFF.

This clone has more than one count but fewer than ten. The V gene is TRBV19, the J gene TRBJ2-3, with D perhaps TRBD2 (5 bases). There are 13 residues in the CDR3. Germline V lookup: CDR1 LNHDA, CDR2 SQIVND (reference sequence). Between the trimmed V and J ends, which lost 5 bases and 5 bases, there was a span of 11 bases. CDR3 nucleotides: TGTGCCAGTAGTCCCAGCCGGGGAGATACGCAGTATTTT. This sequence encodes CASSPSRGDTQYF.

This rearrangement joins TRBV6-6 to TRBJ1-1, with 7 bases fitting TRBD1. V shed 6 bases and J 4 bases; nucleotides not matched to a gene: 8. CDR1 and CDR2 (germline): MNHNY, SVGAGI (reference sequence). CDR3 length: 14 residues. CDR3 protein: CASSLNQGVTEAFF. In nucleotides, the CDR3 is TGTGCCAGCAGCCTCAATCAGGGGGTCACTGAAGCTTTCTTT.

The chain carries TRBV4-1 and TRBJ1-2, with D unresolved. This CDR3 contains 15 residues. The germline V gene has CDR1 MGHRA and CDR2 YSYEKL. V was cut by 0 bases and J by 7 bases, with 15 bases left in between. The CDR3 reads CASSQEIVVPGGYTF. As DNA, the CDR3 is TGCGCCAGCAGCCAAGAGATAGTTGTCCCTGGTGGCTACACCTTC.

CDR3 in DNA: TGCGCCAGCAGCTTGGGCCGGACTAGCGGGATCTACGAGCAGTACTTC. Encoded protein: CASSLGRTSGIYEQYF. This sequence joins TRBV5-1 and TRBJ2-7; 12 bases fit TRBD2. The CDR3 is made up of 16 amino acids. Germline CDR1 reads SGHRS; CDR2 reads YFSETQ. The junction had 4 bases not matched to a gene; V was cut back by 0 bases and J by 3 bases.

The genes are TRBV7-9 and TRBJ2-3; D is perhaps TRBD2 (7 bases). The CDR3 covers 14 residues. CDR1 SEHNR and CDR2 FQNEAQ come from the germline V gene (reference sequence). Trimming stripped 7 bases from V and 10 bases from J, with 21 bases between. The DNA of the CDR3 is TGTGCCAGCACAGCCCGGGGGGCGGTAGGGGCGCAGTATTTT. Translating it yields CASTARGAVGAQYF. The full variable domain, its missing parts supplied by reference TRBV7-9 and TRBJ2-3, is DTGVSQNPRHKITKRGQNVTFRCDPISEHNRLYWYRQTLGQGPEFLTYFQNEAQLEKSRLLSDRFSAERPKGSFSTLEIQRTEQGDSAMYLCASTARGAVGAQYFGPGTRLTVL.

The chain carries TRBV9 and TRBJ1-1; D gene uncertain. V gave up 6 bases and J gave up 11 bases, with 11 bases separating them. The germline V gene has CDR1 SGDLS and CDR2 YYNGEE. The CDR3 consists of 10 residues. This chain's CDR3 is CASNPPGAFF. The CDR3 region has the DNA TGTGCCAGCAACCCACCTGGCGCTTTCTTT.

The CDR3 DNA reads as TGTGCCAGCTCACGGGGGGGTAAGCAATACGAGCAGTACTTC. Encoded protein: CASSRGGKQYEQYF. The gene calls are TRBV18 and TRBJ2-7, with 7 bases aligning to TRBD2. This CDR3 has 14 amino acids. Trimming cost V 4 bases and J 4 bases; bases outside gene matches: 7. Germline lookup yields CDR1 KGHSH and CDR2 LQKENI.

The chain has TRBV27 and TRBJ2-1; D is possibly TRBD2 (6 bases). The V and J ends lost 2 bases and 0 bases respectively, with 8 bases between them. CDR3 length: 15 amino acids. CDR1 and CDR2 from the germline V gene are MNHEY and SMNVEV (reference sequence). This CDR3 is CASSLRGSSYNEQFF. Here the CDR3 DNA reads TGTGCCAGCAGTTTACGGGGGAGCTCCTACAATGAGCAGTTCTTC.

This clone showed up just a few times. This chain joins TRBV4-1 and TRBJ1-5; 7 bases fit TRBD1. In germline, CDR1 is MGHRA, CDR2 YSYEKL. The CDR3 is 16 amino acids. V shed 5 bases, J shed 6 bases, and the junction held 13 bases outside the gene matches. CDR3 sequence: CASSEHRGGRAQPQHF. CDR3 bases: TGCGCCAGCAGCGAGCACAGGGGCGGAAGAGCTCAGCCCCAGCATTTT.

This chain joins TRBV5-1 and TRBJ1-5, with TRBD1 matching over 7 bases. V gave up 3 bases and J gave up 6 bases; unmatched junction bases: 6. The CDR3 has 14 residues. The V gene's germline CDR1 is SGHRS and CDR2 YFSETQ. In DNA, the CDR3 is TGCGCCAGCAGCTCATCGACAGGGACTCAGCCCCAGCATTTT. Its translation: CASSSSTGTQPQHF.

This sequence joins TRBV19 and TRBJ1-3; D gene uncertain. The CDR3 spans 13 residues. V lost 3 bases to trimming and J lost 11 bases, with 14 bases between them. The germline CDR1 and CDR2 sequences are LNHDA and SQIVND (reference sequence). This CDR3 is CASSIHQGRSIYF. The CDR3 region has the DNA TGTGCCAGTAGTATCCATCAAGGAAGGTCCATATATTTT.

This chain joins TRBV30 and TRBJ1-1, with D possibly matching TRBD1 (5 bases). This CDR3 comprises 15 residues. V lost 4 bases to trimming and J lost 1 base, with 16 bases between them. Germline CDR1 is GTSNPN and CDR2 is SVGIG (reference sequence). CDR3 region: CAWTIFRQWNTEAFF. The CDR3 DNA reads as TGTGCCTGGACCATTTTCAGACAGTGGAACACTGAAGCTTTCTTT.

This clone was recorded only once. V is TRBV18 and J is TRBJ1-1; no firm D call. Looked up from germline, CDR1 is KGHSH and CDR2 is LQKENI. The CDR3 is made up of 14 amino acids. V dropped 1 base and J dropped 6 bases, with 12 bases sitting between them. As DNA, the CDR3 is TGTGCCAGCTCACCACTGGACGCATCCGCTGAAGCTTTCTTT. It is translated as CASSPLDASAEAFF.

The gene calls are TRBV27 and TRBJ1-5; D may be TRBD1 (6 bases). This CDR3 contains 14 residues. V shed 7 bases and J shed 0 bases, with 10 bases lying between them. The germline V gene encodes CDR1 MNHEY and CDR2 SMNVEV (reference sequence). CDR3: CASKTGLSNQPQHF. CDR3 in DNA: TGTGCCAGCAAAACAGGGCTTAGCAATCAGCCCCAGCATTTT.

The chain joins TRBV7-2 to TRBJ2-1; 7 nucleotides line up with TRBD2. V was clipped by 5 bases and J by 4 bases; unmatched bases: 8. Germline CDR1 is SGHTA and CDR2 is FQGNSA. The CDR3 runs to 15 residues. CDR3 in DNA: TGTGCCAGCAGCCTCGGGGCTAGCGGTTACAATGAGCAGTTCTTC. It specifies CASSLGASGYNEQFF.

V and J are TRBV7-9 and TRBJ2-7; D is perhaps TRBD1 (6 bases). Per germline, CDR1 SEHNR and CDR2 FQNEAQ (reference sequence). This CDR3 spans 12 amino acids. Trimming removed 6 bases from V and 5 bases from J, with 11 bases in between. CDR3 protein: CASRAEGDEQYF. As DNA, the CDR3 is TGTGCCAGCAGAGCCGAGGGGGACGAGCAGTACTTC. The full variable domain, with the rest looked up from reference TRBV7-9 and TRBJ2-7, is DTGVSQNPRHKITKRGQNVTFRCDPISEHNRLYWYRQTLGQGPEFLTYFQNEAQLEKSRLLSDRFSAERPKGSFSTLEIQRTEQGDSAMYLCASRAEGDEQYFGPGTRLTVT.

The CDR3 protein is CASSEADRADTQYF. DNA of the CDR3: TGTGCCAGCAGTGAGGCGGACAGGGCGGATACGCAGTATTTT. This chain links TRBV6-1 with TRBJ2-3; 8 positions match TRBD1. CDR1 is MNHNS and CDR2 is SASEGT in the germline V gene. There are 14 residues in the CDR3. V gave up 3 bases and J gave up 6 bases; unmatched junction bases: 5.